This paragraph covers one T cell receptor beta chain sequence. No antigen is known for it. This record comes from a study of shared clonotypes between healthy human individuals. The study, taken as a whole, reports: What rarefaction showed was incomplete sorted-subset sequencing despite large depth.

This CDR3 has 15 residues. CDR1 is SNHLY, CDR2 FYNNEI, per germline. V lost 7 bases, J lost 6 bases, and 11 bases stayed unmatched. Sequencing was performed with immunoSEQ multiplex PCR; in TCRdb, only in-frame clones are kept and a portion is missing. The sample holds approximately 2.5 million clones, approximately 93% seen once. Into CD45RA+ naive and CD45RA-negative memory subsets, the CD4+ cells were split. This sequence originates from a man between 18 and 29 years old in good health. Some clones in this sample may be carry-over from other donors' samples. V usage is TRBV2 and J usage is TRBJ2-1; 8 nucleotides agree with TRBD2. Sequencing input: naive CD4+ T cells from PBMCs. Indicated subset: CD45RA+ positively selected. As DNA, the CDR3 is TGTGCCAGCACCTACTCCGGACTAGCTACCAATGAGCAGTTCTTC. Its translation is CASTYSGLATNEQFF.